This T cell receptor beta chain was profiled in a study of neoadjuvant anti-PD-1 for oral cavity cancer (dated by TCRdb to the early 2020s). About the investigation overall: Before undergoing curative-intent surgical resection, most patients got three to four biweekly nivolumab doses at 3 mg/kg. The parent correlative cohort included roughly 12 patients, with an approximately 35% response rate. Patients who did not progress were given a fourth nivolumab dose at about day 43 and had definitive surgical resection on days 50-56. Under RECIST 1.1, a patient counted as a responder if showing complete response, partial response or stable disease, and as a non-responder if showing progression.

This clone was counted a single time. The antigen it recognizes is unknown. No base quality values were provided; no much bigger clone lies one nucleotide off. What the authors observed across the whole study: Only a few patients per response group were included in the TCR analyses, and the authors called for validation in larger cohorts. Higher pretreatment blood Treg/Th17 ratios correlated with both higher pretreatment blood TCRbeta clonality and lower post-treatment tumor TCRbeta clonality. Larger post-treatment sizes of preexisting intratumoral clones correlated with greater tumor shrinkage, suggesting expansion of preexisting clones contributed to response.

According to the study, the label for this sample's time point signals: after neoadjuvant nivolumab, at surgical resection. Patients had been newly diagnosed with stage II-IVA oral cavity squamous cell carcinoma, and no prior systemic or radiation treatment had been given to the patients. The cohort was composed of patients with HPV-negative, locally advanced oral cavity squamous cell carcinoma. Samples were obtained from a longitudinal correlative study of a single-arm phase II trial of neoadjuvant nivolumab in oral cavity squamous cell carcinoma. Genomic DNA-based TCRbeta sequencing was performed on subject-matched pre- and post-treatment PBMCs and tumors from three responders and three non-responders. Genomic DNA was isolated from tumor tissue using the Maxwell RSC DNA from Tissue kit. From cysteine to phenylalanine, the CDR3 is 16 amino acids long. This entry keeps only the CDR3 DNA: 48 bases, framed from base 1. Trimming accounts for 3 bases at V and 6 bases at J, while the number of junction bases matched to no gene is 11. CDR1 and CDR2, per the germline V gene (reference sequence), are LNHDA and SQIVND.

For survey sequencing of tumor libraries, mostly roughly 5 ug of input genomic DNA was used, and two replicates were run per sample. Following the manufacturer's instructions, the team built TCRbeta libraries using the immunoSEQ hsTCRbeta kit. The finished libraries were brought together in one pool at roughly 3 nM, which was then read using an Illumina NovaSeq 6000 S4 flow cell. As for the original processing: Raw data preprocessing and quality control were performed with the immunoSEQ Analyzer. The analysis was restricted to productive rearrangements, with each unique CDR3 amino acid sequence defining a clonotype. Repertoire clonality was estimated as the Gini-Simpson index, computed with the R package tcR. Student's t test was used to compare Gini indices, and Pearson correlation was used to assess associations with tumor size change. Entries here come from immuneACCESS through TCRdb and include only in-frame sequences with V and J called. Some clones fail to appear in such tables; in the studies checked, an unresolved V gene covers under half of the shortfall, and the cause of the remainder is unknown. Clone size and the V and J calls come from that table; the DNA yielded D and trimming. The sample records around 5,700 clones, 45% to 65% of which are singletons. The ten largest clones capture just over 7% of the sample.

Here the chain combines TRBV19 and TRBJ2-1; TRBD1 aligns with 7 central bases. This sequence originates from a person aged 40 to 85 with oral cavity squamous cell carcinoma. The input for sequencing was tumor tissue, taken after nivolumab (anti-PD-1) treatment. The CDR3 is CASSIPLTGTLNEQFF. The DNA is TGTGCCAGTAGTATCCCGCTGACAGGGACGCTCAATGAGCAGTTCTTC. Reference TRBV19 and TRBJ2-1 proteins supply the regions before and after the CDR3; the full variable domain is: DGGITQSPKYLFRKEGQNVTLSCEQNLNHDAMYWYRQDPGQGLRLIYYSQIVNDFQKGDIAEGYSVSREKKESFPLTVTSAQKNPTAFYLCASSIPLTGTLNEQFFGPGTRLTVL.